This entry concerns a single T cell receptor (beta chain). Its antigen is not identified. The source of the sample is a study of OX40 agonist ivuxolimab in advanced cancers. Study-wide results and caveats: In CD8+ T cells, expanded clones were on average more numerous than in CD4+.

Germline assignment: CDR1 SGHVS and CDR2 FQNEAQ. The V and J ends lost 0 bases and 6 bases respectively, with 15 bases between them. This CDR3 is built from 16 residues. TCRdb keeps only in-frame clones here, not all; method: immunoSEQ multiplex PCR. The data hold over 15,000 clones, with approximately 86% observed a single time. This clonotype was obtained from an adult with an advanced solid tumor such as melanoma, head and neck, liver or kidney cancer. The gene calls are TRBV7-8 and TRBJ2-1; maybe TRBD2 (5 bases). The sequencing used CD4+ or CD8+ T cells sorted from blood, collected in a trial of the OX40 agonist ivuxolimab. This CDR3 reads CASSLAGRGWGNEQFF. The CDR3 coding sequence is TGTGCCAGCAGCTTAGCAGGTCGGGGATGGGGCAATGAGCAGTTCTTC.